This TCR beta chain appears in the sequencing data of a study of shared clonotypes between healthy human individuals (dated by TCRdb to about 2020). Concerning the study at large: A few men and a couple of women, aged 18 to 49 years, made up the cohort. Per donor, three plates each were used for CD4 naive and CD4 memory, two for CD8 naive, and one for CD8 memory. The study deeply sequenced blood TCR repertoires of five healthy adults to estimate repertoire size and the extent of clonotype sharing between individuals. Libraries were prepared and TCR repertoires were sequenced by different laboratories using diverse techniques, in order to increase sequencing depth and limit assay-specific biases. Between about 0.94 and 10 billion PBMCs per donor were obtained by leukapheresis.

For the CD8 naive samples, CD45RO-negative cells were positively selected for CCR7, yielding a CD45RA+CCR7+ population from which TemRA cells were excluded. The donors were healthy, HIV-negative adults who had no recently reported acute infections or vaccinations. Every donor was a Caucasian adult living in Nashville, Tennessee, USA. Blood was obtained by leukapheresis, after which PBMCs were separated by Ficoll-Histopaque density gradient centrifugation and cryopreserved in liquid nitrogen vapor phase. Analytical flow cytometry was used to check the purity and quantity of each magnetically sorted T cell population. Genomic DNA was isolated from every sorted fraction and measured by UV absorbance on a Nanodrop 2000c. Regarding this clone: What this receptor recognizes is not known. Qualities for individual bases were not recorded, and no much larger clone is one base off.

Reading the germline V gene (reference sequence) gives CDR1 MNHNY and CDR2 SVGAGI. From its cysteine to its phenylalanine, the CDR3 spans 14 amino acids. Only the CDR3 DNA is retained, 42 bases long and in frame from the first base. V lost 0 bases and J lost 4 bases; the stretch between them is 9 bases long. Using the deep immunoSEQ assay, multiplex PCR amplified TCR CDR3 regions from genomic DNA. Extracted genomic DNA from each cell subset was distributed evenly across all wells of several immunoSEQ 96-well plates, and each plate was treated as a replicate. For sorted subsets, each replicate PCR was loaded with around 200 ng genomic DNA, equivalent to 25,000 to 30,000 T cell genomes. Purified libraries were quantified with a Qubit 3.0 fluorometer, sized on a Bioanalyzer 2100, and re-quantified with the KAPA Library Quantification kit. Every immunoSEQ 96-well plate was sequenced on a dedicated single-read 150-cycle Illumina NextSeq 550 flow cell. On the study's bioinformatics: Because the immunoSEQ output held only junctional sequences and lacked quality scores, the filtering could not match the filtering applied to full-length reads. To assign V/J genes and CDR3, sequences were annotated using PyIR, a Python wrapper for IgBLAST v1.9, with IMGT germline references. Reads with weak V/J assignments (E-value above 1e-6), missing CDR3, stop codons, out-of-frame junctions, or ambiguous translated residues were removed. V3J clonotypes were defined by identical inferred V gene, J gene, and CDR3 amino acid sequence. The percentage overlap between two repertoires was calculated by dividing the number of shared unique clonotypes by the size of the smaller repertoire. Three approaches were used to assess repertoire richness: RTK rarefaction, the Chao1 estimator, and Recon v2.1 estimates of unobserved clonotypes. Generation probabilities were computed with OLGA for all TCRbeta clonotypes obtained by the gDNA method from a few donors. Not all clones reach the TCRdb copy of this immuneACCESS table, which keeps in-frame sequences only. Checked studies attribute under half of the gap to unresolved V genes and leave the rest unexplained. Clone size and the V and J calls come from that table; the DNA yielded D and trimming. Across this sample there are 800,000 to 950,000 clones, with 96% seen only once. The ten largest clones represent under 0.25% of the sample.

Paper-wide results and their limitations: Naive subsets generally had larger estimated clonotype richness than memory subsets. Incomplete sequencing was indicated by rarefaction of sorted-subset datasets, despite the large sequencing depth. The small number of donors limited the genetic and exposure-history diversity represented. Sampling was restricted to blood, and TCR repertoires in tissue are likely to differ from TCR repertoires in blood. Compared with non-shared clonotypes, clonotypes shared by all four sorted-subset donors had higher generation probabilities. Pairwise subsampling led to the expectation that sequencing depth would affect the degree of clonotype sharing among donors. When several donors were compared, the shared fraction of clonotypes was 5% to 6.5% for naive CD4, approximately 3.3% for naive CD8, about 2.5% for memory CD4, and around 0.37% for memory CD8.

Sequencing was carried out using naive CD8+ T cells sorted from blood. What this sample's cell subset or site label stands for: CD45RA+CCR7+. The receptor was derived from a man between 25 and 39 years old in good health. Recombination joined TRBV6-6 with TRBJ2-5, with TRBD2 perhaps the D gene, on 5 matching bases. The CDR3 corresponds to CASSYSGGGETQYF. The nucleotide sequence reads as follows: TGTGCCAGCAGTTACTCGGGCGGAGGAGAGACCCAGTACTTC.